This T cell receptor beta chain was sequenced in a study of shared clonotypes between healthy human individuals (dated by TCRdb to 2018 to 2021). Background for the entire study: The cohort comprised two women and a few men aged 18 to 49 years. Per donor, three plates each were used for CD4 naive and CD4 memory, two for CD8 naive, and one for CD8 memory. Blood TCR repertoires of five healthy adults were deeply sequenced to estimate repertoire size and the extent of clonotype sharing between individuals. To increase sequencing depth and limit assay-specific biases, TCR repertoire library preparation and sequencing were carried out by different laboratories using diverse techniques. Each donor's leukapheresis produced roughly between about 0.8 and 10 billion PBMCs.

The paper's findings and limits, for the study overall: Naive subsets generally had larger estimated clonotype richness than memory subsets did. Pairwise subsampling led to the expectation that sequencing depth would affect the degree of clonotype sharing among donors. Compared with non-shared clonotypes, clonotypes shared by all four sorted-subset donors had higher generation probabilities. When a few donors were compared, the shared fraction of clonotypes was roughly 5% for naive CD4, 3.5% for naive CD8, about 2.4% for memory CD4, and less than 0.5% for memory CD8. Only blood was sampled, and tissue TCR repertoires likely differ from those in blood. Incomplete sequencing was indicated by rarefaction of sorted-subset datasets, despite the large sequencing depth. The small number of donors limited the genetic and exposure-history diversity represented.

This clone has only one observation. The specificity of this receptor is unknown. No base qualities exist here, and no much larger clone lies one base off it. CD8 naive samples consisted of CD45RO-negative cells that were positively selected for CCR7, yielding a CD45RA+CCR7+ population without TemRA cells. The donors were healthy, HIV-negative adults who had no recently reported acute infections or vaccinations. Every donor was a Caucasian adult residing in Nashville, Tennessee, USA. After blood collection by leukapheresis, PBMCs were isolated using Ficoll-Histopaque density gradient centrifugation and then cryopreserved in the vapor phase of liquid nitrogen. Analytical flow cytometry was used to check the purity and quantity of each magnetically sorted T cell population. From each sorted fraction, genomic DNA was isolated and quantified by UV absorbance on a Nanodrop 2000c. The cysteine opens and the phenylalanine closes a CDR3 of 14 amino acids. The kept DNA is CDR3 alone, 42 bases in frame from the first base. V trim: 6 bases; J trim: 7 bases; unmatched bases: 8. CDR1 and CDR2 are read off the germline V gene (reference sequence) as SGHNT and YYREEE.

TCR CDR3 regions were amplified from genomic DNA by multiplex PCR using the deep immunoSEQ assay. Extracted genomic DNA from each cell subset was spread evenly across all wells of several immunoSEQ 96-well plates, with each plate serving as a replicate. For sorted subsets, about 200 ng genomic DNA, equal to 30,000 to 35,000 T cell genomes, was loaded into each replicate PCR. Purified libraries were measured with a Qubit 3.0 fluorometer, size-checked on a Bioanalyzer 2100, and measured again with the KAPA Library Quantification kit. Every immunoSEQ 96-well plate was sequenced on a dedicated single-read 150-cycle Illumina NextSeq 550 flow cell. The source study handled its data this way. Because the immunoSEQ output included only junctional sequences and no quality scores, the filtering could not be the same as the filtering used for full-length reads. To assign V/J genes and CDR3, sequences were annotated against IMGT germline references using PyIR, a Python wrapper for IgBLAST v1.9. Reads with weak V/J assignments (E-value above 1e-6), missing CDR3, stop codons, out-of-frame junctions, or ambiguous translated residues were removed. V3J clonotypes were defined as sequences sharing the same inferred V gene, J gene, and CDR3 amino acid sequence. Percentage overlap between repertoires was computed as shared unique clonotypes divided by the size of the smaller repertoire. Richness of each repertoire was evaluated using RTK rarefaction, the Chao1 estimator, and Recon v2.1 estimates of unobserved clonotypes. Generation probabilities were computed with OLGA for all TCRbeta clonotypes obtained by the gDNA method from four donors. TCRdb took this table from immuneACCESS and kept in-frame rearrangements with V and J called. Such tables lack part of the clones; where checked against another copy, unresolved V genes explain under half of the gap, and the rest is unexplained. That table furnishes V, J and clone size, whereas the DNA furnished D and trimming. Counted in this sample were about 700,000 clones; about 91% of them appeared once. The ten most abundant clones make up approximately 22% of the sample.

The source material was naive CD8+ T cells sorted from blood. The intended sense of this specimen's cell subset or site label: CD45RA+CCR7+. The chain couples TRBV5-4 to TRBJ2-2, and 8 junctional nucleotides match TRBD2. This sequence was found in a man aged 30 to 45 in good health. The nucleotide sequence is given as TGTGCCAGCACGGGACTAGGTGTGGGCGGGGAGCTGTTTTTT. Its protein is CASTGLGVGGELFF.